The text below deals with one T cell receptor (beta chain). The specificity of this receptor is unknown. It has no much larger one-base neighbor in the sample; base qualities were not kept. The CDR3 regions of human TCRbeta chains were analyzed by immunosequencing. Per the source publication's procedure: TCRs in the repertoires were compared against a reference library of SARS-CoV-2-specific TCRs that had been generated with the MIRA antigen-specificity platform. Breadth was defined as the fraction of unique TCRs that were SARS-CoV-2-associated, and depth was defined as the fraction of total T cells that were SARS-CoV-2-associated. Using the MIRA data, each spike-specific TCR was assigned both to the spike region to which the TCR was reactive and to a CD4 or CD8 class. Log10-transformed breadth and depth values were compared by one-way ANOVA with Sidak's multiple comparisons tests. Held by TCRdb, this immuneACCESS table contains in-frame sequences only and omits some clones. Under half of the omission traces to an unresolved V gene where checked; the cause of the rest is unknown. V, J and clone size reflect that table, while D and trimming were determined from the DNA. The sample yields 150,000 or so clones; around nine tenths were counted once. The ten biggest clones cover approximately 1.5% of the sample.

The sample comes from a study of T cell responses to AZD1222 COVID-19 vaccine (dated by TCRdb to the early 2020s). With respect to the entire study: Because spike-specific TCR depth and breadth did not differ between the two schedules, AZD1222 recipients who got a second dose at roughly 4 weeks were pooled with those who got a second dose at roughly 12 weeks. A total of just over 230 trial participants underwent TCR sequencing, of whom about 200 had received two doses of AZD1222 and 26 had received two doses of the MenACWY control vaccine. Trial participants were enrolled by age into 18-55, 56-69 and 70-plus year subgroups, with approximately 150, 30 and 60 TCR-sequenced participants respectively.

The germline V and J ends show losses of 7 bases and 4 bases respectively, and no gene match explains 9 bases of the junction. Including the terminal cysteine and phenylalanine, the CDR3 comprises 15 residues. Only the CDR3 DNA stays, 45 bases, in frame from base 1. The germline V gene (reference sequence) sets CDR1 to MNHEY and CDR2 to SMNVEV. Overall study outcomes, separate from this receptor: Participants were mostly white British and included more females than males, and it was suggested by the authors that clonal diversity may have been underestimated. Conclusions about previously exposed vaccinees are limited because only six or seven AZD1222 recipients were SARS-CoV-2 seropositive at baseline. Epitopes outside the regions mutated in the B.1.351 and B.1.1.7 variants were reportedly recognized by nearly half of the unique spike-specific TCRs. Spike-specific TCR breadth and depth rose significantly after two AZD1222 doses compared with day 0 and with MenACWY recipients. In the small 56-69-year group, the increase in depth fell short of significance, most likely because of low power. Because no samples from the day 14 peak response were available, repertoires could be characterized only after the peak T cell response. The vaccine-associated CD4 TCRs covered the entire spike protein, and the dominant responses fell in regions 160-218 and 743-854.

The label giving this sample's time point can be read as: baseline before first vaccination. The vaccinee samples were drawn from two UK trials, COV001 and COV002, one of which was a single-blind randomized controlled phase 2/3 trial testing AZD1222 (ChAdOx1 nCoV-19) in healthy adults. For TCRbeta chain sequencing, PBMC samples were collected from trial participants at day 0 and at day 28 after the second dose. The source was peripheral blood, collected on day 0 of AZD1222 vaccination. The receptor was isolated from an adult in good health. The chain links TRBV27 with TRBJ1-2; TRBD1 matches 10 bases in the middle. For the CDR3, the sequence is CASTSPGQGIYGYTF. The sequence in DNA is TGTGCCAGCACCTCTCCGGGACAGGGGATCTATGGCTACACCTTC.